The clone carrying this T cell receptor beta chain was recorded a few times. Its antigen remains unidentified. The data are from a study of response to subunit inactivated influenza vaccine. Study results and caveats: There was a suggestion from the authors that each seasonal influenza vaccination recruits few new T cells.

The CDR3 is made up of 16 amino acids. In germline, CDR1 is LGHNA, CDR2 YSLEER. V dropped 0 bases and J dropped 8 bases, with 17 bases sitting between them. TCRdb re-derived calls from the RT-PCR reads in MiXCR, one entry per CDR3 protein. Of approximately 730,000 distinct CDR3 sequences listed, more than 11% are singletons. This chain uses TRBV4-3 with TRBJ2-1; D gene ambiguous. This material consisted of PBMCs from blood, taken 14 days before vaccination. The clonotype comes from a man in his fifties who received an inactivated influenza vaccine. The CDR3 DNA follows: TGCGCCAGCAGCCAAGATATTAAGCCACGAGGAGATGAGCAGTTCTTC. It codes for CASSQDIKPRGDEQFF.